This T cell receptor (beta chain) was observed in a study of sequential checkpoint blockade in melanoma. V gave up 3 bases and J gave up 0 bases, with 9 bases separating them. The CDR3 has 14 residues. Germline CDR1 reads LNHDA; CDR2 reads SQIVND (reference sequence). Sequenced by immunoSEQ multiplex PCR; TCRdb stores in-frame clones only, minus some. This table holds 15,000 to 20,000 clones, approximately 72% found once. In this sample, this clone turned up once. The treatment here: randomized to nivolumab then ipilimumab (arm A) or the reverse (arm B). The TCR sequence derives from a human donor with melanoma. This specimen was CD8+ T cells sorted from blood (inferred from file names), taken from a patient given nivolumab and ipilimumab in sequence. The chain combines TRBV19 with TRBJ2-7, with no clear D. The CDR3 is CASSIPSSSYEQYF. In DNA form, the CDR3 reads TGTGCCAGTAGTATCCCCAGTTCCTCCTACGAGCAGTACTTC. Looking up the rest from reference TRBV19 and TRBJ2-7 gives the full variable domain: DGGITQSPKYLFRKEGQNVTLSCEQNLNHDAMYWYRQDPGQGLRLIYYSQIVNDFQKGDIAEGYSVSREKKESFPLTVTSAQKNPTAFYLCASSIPSSSYEQYFGPGTRLTVT.